These 15 T cell receptor beta chains were sequenced from one sample in a study of low-dose radiotherapy and immunotherapy resistance in tumors. Primers used for first-strand cDNA, a TRAV- and TRBV-specific set, covered both alpha and beta chains. The authors amplified TCRs for about 20 PCR cycles with a constant-region primer and a V-primer adapter. TCRdb analysed the reads with MiXCR anew, one entry per CDR3 protein. The table lists around 10,000 distinct CDR3 sequences, about 47% of them singletons. The receptors stem from a human donor with advanced metastatic prostate, ovarian, gallbladder or colorectal cancer (not recorded which). This table probably holds off-target reads from a library built for another chain.

The chain combines TRBV10-3 with TRBJ2-1; TRBD1 aligns across 9 bases. Germline V lookup: CDR1 ENHRY, CDR2 SYGVKD. J was trimmed by 7 bases and V by 6 bases; bases with no gene match: 7. The CDR3 extends over 14 amino acids. Written as DNA, the CDR3 is TGTGCCATCAGCCTCCGGGACAGGGAGAATGAGCAGTTCTTC. This encodes CAISLRDRENEQFF.

V and J are TRBV6-8 and TRBJ2-7, with D perhaps TRBD1 or TRBD2 (5 bases each). CDR3 length equals 14 residues. The germline gives CDR1 MNHGY, CDR2 SAAAGT. Deletions cut 6 bases from V and 0 bases from J, with 12 bases between. The CDR3: CASRRDGTSYEQYF. CDR3 in DNA: TGTGCCAGCAGAAGGGACGGGACCTCCTACGAGCAGTACTTC.

This clonotype was seen once. The rearrangement uses TRBV7-6 and TRBJ2-7; D may be TRBD1 (6 bases). The V end was cut by 0 bases, the J end by 6 bases, with 9 bases between. Per the germline V gene, CDR1 is SGHVS and CDR2 is FNYEAQ. The CDR3 length is 13 residues. CDR3 region: CASSLAQGSEQYF. The CDR3 nucleotides are TGTGCCAGCAGCTTAGCGCAGGGGTCCGAGCAGTACTTC.

This sequence joins TRBV13 and TRBJ1-1; no definite D call. With 8 bases removed from V and 0 bases from J, the gap between germline ends came to 4 bases. CDR1 is PRHDT and CDR2 is FYEKMQ in the germline V gene (reference sequence). This CDR3 contains 11 residues. CDR3 DNA: TGTGCCAGCCGGATGAACACTGAAGCTTTCTTT. Protein product: CASRMNTEAFF.

This chain uses TRBV5-5 with TRBJ1-1; no clear D gene. The CDR3 loop spans 13 amino acids. Germline V gene sequence: CDR1 SGHKS, CDR2 YYEKEE (reference sequence). Trimming took 2 bases from V and 1 from J, leaving 6 bases between them. DNA for the CDR3: TGTGCCAGCAGCTTCGGCTGGAACACTGAAGCTTTCTTT. Amino acid sequence: CASSFGWNTEAFF.

CDR3 residues: CASSEDSKNIQYF. CDR3 DNA sequence: TGTGCCAGTAGTGAGGACAGCAAAAACATTCAGTACTTC. The V gene is TRBV19, the J gene TRBJ2-4; tentative D call: TRBD1 (6 bases). CDR1 is LNHDA and CDR2 is SQIVND in the germline V gene (reference sequence). V was trimmed by 5 bases and J by 3 bases, leaving 8 bases between them. The CDR3 loop spans 13 amino acids.

The V call is TRBV28, the J call TRBJ2-1, with D perhaps TRBD1 (6 bases). This CDR3 is built from 14 residues. V was cut by 8 bases and J by 8 bases, with 19 bases left in between. Germline assignment: CDR1 MDHEN and CDR2 SYDVKM. The CDR3 coding sequence is TGTGCCAGCTCCCCCAGGGGCCTGAACTATGAGCAGTTCTTC. As protein: CASSPRGLNYEQFF.

This rearrangement joins TRBV30 to TRBJ2-1; D remains ambiguous. Germline CDR1 GTSNPN, CDR2 SVGIG (reference sequence). CDR3 size: 16 residues. The V and J ends lost 0 bases and 0 bases respectively, with 12 bases between them. CDR3 sequence (DNA): TGTGCCTGGAGTGTTTGGCCGGTTAACTCCTACAATGAGCAGTTCTTC. It is translated as CAWSVWPVNSYNEQFF.

This clonotype was seen more than once but under ten times. The V and J genes are TRBV18 and TRBJ2-2, with D tentatively TRBD1 (6 bases). Germline assignment: CDR1 KGHSH and CDR2 LQKENI. The CDR3 is 19 residues long. Trimming took 0 bases from V and 2 from J, leaving 19 bases between them. The CDR3 sequence: CASSPPRQGSMANTGELFF. The CDR3 bases are TGTGCCAGCTCACCACCCAGGCAGGGGTCGATGGCAAACACCGGGGAGCTGTTTTTT.

This clonotype is judged medium-sized. This sequence joins TRBV11-3 and TRBJ2-1; TRBD2 matches at 9 bases. The CDR3 consists of 13 residues. The V and J ends lost 5 bases and 9 bases, in that order; junction bases with no gene match: 5. CDR1 is SGHNT and CDR2 is YENEEA in the germline V gene. This CDR3 is CASSRLAEGEQFF. The CDR3, as DNA: TGTGCCAGCAGCCGACTAGCGGAGGGTGAGCAGTTCTTC. Looking up the rest from reference TRBV11-3 and TRBJ2-1 gives the full variable domain: EAGVVQSPRYKIIEKKQPVAFWCNPISGHNTLYWYLQNLGQGPELLIRYENEEAVDDSQLPKDRFSAERLKGVDSTLKIQPAELGDSAVYLCASSRLAEGEQFFGPGTRLTVL.

This clonotype was seen a handful of times. V is TRBV20-1 and J is TRBJ1-1; D might be TRBD1 (5 bases). The V gene lost 2 bases and the J gene lost 6 bases, with 10 bases spanning the gap. The CDR3 has 12 residues. The V gene's germline CDR1 is DFQATT and CDR2 SNEGSKA (reference sequence). This CDR3 reads CSARQGFAEAFF. In DNA form, the CDR3 reads TGCAGTGCTAGACAGGGTTTCGCTGAAGCTTTCTTT.

The chain recombines TRBV9 with TRBJ1-1, with D uncertain. Trimming stripped 0 bases from V and 3 bases from J, with 6 bases between. The germline V gene has CDR1 SGDLS and CDR2 YYNGEE. The CDR3 length is 13 residues. The CDR3: CASSVGGDTEAFF. The CDR3 coding sequence is TGTGCCAGCAGCGTAGGTGGAGACACTGAAGCTTTCTTT.

This clonotype was seen only a few times. J is TRBJ2-7 and V is TRBV12-5; 7 positions agree with TRBD1. The CDR3 spans 14 residues. The trim removed 5 bases at V and 0 bases at J, leaving 4 bases unmatched. Germline V lookup: CDR1 LGHNT, CDR2 FRNRAP. CDR3 sequence: CASGTGDSSYEQYF. The CDR3 nucleotides are TGTGCTAGTGGTACCGGGGACAGCTCCTACGAGCAGTACTTC.

This clonotype was observed a handful of times. The chain employs TRBV5-1 and TRBJ2-1; 12 bases agree with TRBD2. The V and J ends lost 4 bases and 8 bases, in that order; junction bases with no gene match: 7. The germline V gene encodes CDR1 SGHRS and CDR2 YFSETQ. There are 15 residues in the CDR3. The CDR3 DNA sequence: TGCGCCAGCAGCCTGATGACTAGCGGGGGACATGAGCAGTTCTTC. Its translation: CASSLMTSGGHEQFF.

The chain employs TRBV30 and TRBJ2-1; TRBD2 matches at 12 bases. The CDR3 loop spans 14 amino acids. Germline CDR1 is GTSNPN and CDR2 is SVGIG (reference sequence). V dropped 4 bases and J dropped 7; count of bases not matched to a gene: 5. CDR3 region: CAWMVTSGRNEQFF. CDR3 DNA: TGTGCCTGGATGGTGACTAGCGGGAGAAATGAGCAGTTCTTC.